A single sample is the source of the 30 T cell receptor beta chains below, sequenced in a study of shared clonotypes between healthy human individuals (dated by TCRdb to the early 2020s). The library was made by the immunoSEQ multiplex PCR assay. Not all clones reach the TCRdb copy of this immuneACCESS table, which keeps in-frame sequences only. Checked studies attribute under half of the gap to unresolved V genes and leave the rest unexplained. This sample is represented by around 2.1 million clones; roughly 91% of them were singletons. The top ten clonotypes cover 1.5% to 2% of the sample. CD8 naive samples consisted of CD45RO-negative cells that were positively selected for CCR7, yielding a CD45RA+CCR7+ population without TemRA cells. Input material: naive CD8+ T cells from PBMCs. The meaning of the sample's cell subset or site label: CD45RA+CCR7+. All receptors derive from a man aged 18 to 29 in good health. Some clones in this sample may be carry-over from other donors' samples.

J is TRBJ2-1 and V is TRBV28, with D possibly TRBD1 on 6 matching bases. This CDR3 is 14 amino acids long. Trimming pared 4 bases from V and 13 bases from J, leaving 20 bases between. Germline V gene sequence: CDR1 MDHEN, CDR2 SYDVKM. CDR3 nucleotides: TGTGCCAGCAGTTCATTTAACACAGGGTTGAAACAGTTCTTC. Translation: CASSSFNTGLKQFF.

The genes are TRBV6-4 and TRBJ2-3, with 11 bases lining up with TRBD2. The CDR3 sequence is 17 residues long. V shed 3 bases and J 5 bases; nucleotides not matched to a gene: 10. Looked up from germline, CDR1 is MRHNA and CDR2 is SNTAGT. The CDR3 DNA sequence: TGTGCCAGCAGTGAAACCGAACTAGCGGGAGTACTAGATACGCAGTATTTT. Amino acids: CASSETELAGVLDTQYF.

Details on this clone: The same CDR3 also results from other DNA sequences found in this sample. The V and J genes are TRBV27 and TRBJ1-2, with D possibly being TRBD1 (6 bases). V was clipped by 5 bases and J by 3 bases, with 13 bases between them. The CDR3 consists of 14 residues. Germline V gene sequence: CDR1 MNHEY, CDR2 SMNVEV (reference sequence). CDR3 bases: TGTGCCAGCAGTCCAGGAACAGGGTACTATGGCTACACCTTC. This gives the protein CASSPGTGYYGYTF.

J is TRBJ2-5 and V is TRBV7-7; the D call may be TRBD1 or TRBD2 (6 bases each). The CDR3 runs 17 residues. Between the trimmed V and J ends, which lost 4 bases and 4 bases, there was a span of 22 bases. Germline CDR1 reads SSHAT; CDR2 reads FNYEAQ (reference sequence). The CDR3 is CASSSLGGRDFLETQYF. In DNA, the CDR3 is TGTGCCAGCAGCTCGTTGGGGGGCCGAGATTTTTTAGAGACCCAGTACTTC.

This clone has a single count. The DNA of the CDR3 is TGTGCCACCAGCAGCGCGGCAGGGGTAAACTATGGCTACACCTTC. This sequence encodes CATSSAAGVNYGYTF. The chain couples TRBV15 to TRBJ1-2; possibly TRBD1 for D (6 bases). Deletions cut 3 bases from V and 2 bases from J, with 13 bases between. Germline CDR1 reads LNHNV; CDR2 reads YYDKDF (reference sequence). The CDR3 covers 15 residues. Filled out from reference TRBV15 and TRBJ1-2, the complete variable domain reads DAMVIQNPRYQVTQFGKPVTLSCSQTLNHNVMYWYQQKSSQAPKLLFHYYDKDFNNEADTPDNFQSRRPNTSFCFLDIRSPGLGDTAMYLCATSSAAGVNYGYTFGSGTRLTVV.

The chain uses TRBV21-1 and TRBJ1-1; TRBD1, as called in the table, went unchecked against the DNA. TRBV21-1 is annotated as a pseudogene. CDR3 length: 12 amino acids. The DNA for the CDR3 is TGTGCCAGCAGTACAATTTGGACTGAAGCTTTCTTT. Encoded protein: CASSTIWTEAFF.

The J gene is TRBJ2-7, the V gene TRBV5-4; D tentatively reads TRBD1 or TRBD2 (5 bases each). The CDR3 extends over 13 amino acids. Per the germline V gene, CDR1 is SGHNT and CDR2 is YYREEE (reference sequence). Trimming cost V 3 bases and J 2 bases, with 9 bases left between them. CDR3 residues: CASSWGPPYEQYF. The CDR3 DNA reads TGTGCCAGCAGCTGGGGACCCCCCTACGAGCAGTACTTC.

V is TRBV19 and J is TRBJ2-3; D unresolved. Germline CDR1 reads LNHDA; CDR2 reads SQIVND (reference sequence). Trimming took off 7 bases at V and 5 bases at J, with 16 bases between the two ends. This CDR3 spans 14 amino acids. CDR3 protein: CASKGPASRDTQYF. CDR3 DNA sequence: TGTGCCAGTAAGGGTCCAGCGAGTAGAGATACGCAGTATTTT.

The chain recombines TRBV11-2 with TRBJ2-7; D may be TRBD2 (6 bases). Trimming took 2 bases from V and 1 from J, leaving 18 bases between them. CDR3 length: 17 amino acids. The germline V gene encodes CDR1 SGHAT and CDR2 FQNNGV. The CDR3 loop is CASSLYTRESGSYEQYF. DNA for the CDR3: TGTGCCAGCAGCTTATACACCCGGGAGAGCGGGTCCTACGAGCAGTACTTC.

This clone was recorded only once. This CDR3 reads CASSLVSSTGEAFF. The CDR3 DNA reads as TGTGCCAGCAGTTTAGTTTCTTCAACAGGGGAAGCTTTCTTT. The chain employs TRBV27 and TRBJ1-1, with TRBD1 as a possible D gene (6 bases). Germline CDR1 is MNHEY and CDR2 is SMNVEV (reference sequence). This CDR3 is built from 14 residues. V gave up 2 bases and J gave up 8 bases, with 15 bases separating them.

CDR3 region: CASSVSGGLAYEQYF. Written as DNA, the CDR3 is TGTGCCAGCAGCGTTTCGGGGGGACTAGCCTACGAGCAGTACTTC. The chain recombines TRBV5-8 with TRBJ2-7; 8 nucleotides line up with TRBD2. Germline CDR1 reads SGHTS; CDR2 reads YDEGEE. The CDR3 covers 15 residues. V was pared by 4 bases and J by 2 bases, with 8 bases of the junction left unmatched.

The chain uses TRBV4-1 and TRBJ2-7; 10 nucleotides agree with TRBD1. The CDR3 has 16 residues. Germline assignment: CDR1 MGHRA and CDR2 YSYEKL. Germline trimming cut 0 bases from V and 4 bases from J; bases unmatched to any gene: 6. CDR3 in amino acids: CASSQDLGTGVYEQYF. CDR3 nucleotides: TGCGCCAGCAGCCAAGATCTAGGGACAGGGGTATACGAGCAGTACTTC.

The V gene is TRBV6-6, the J gene TRBJ2-5; possibly TRBD2 for D (6 bases). Germline CDR1 and CDR2: MNHNY and SVGAGI (reference sequence). Trimming took off 5 bases at V and 4 bases at J, with 14 bases between the two ends. The CDR3 has 14 residues. This CDR3 reads CASSIQRAGETQYF. The CDR3 nucleotides read TGTGCCAGCAGTATTCAGCGGGCAGGAGAGACCCAGTACTTC.

Points on this clone: The sample contains more than one DNA sequence encoding this CDR3. This sequence joins TRBV9 and TRBJ2-7, with 12 bases matching TRBD2. Germline CDR1 SGDLS, CDR2 YYNGEE. The CDR3 is 14 residues long. Trimming took 3 bases from V and 5 from J; bases not matched to a gene: 3. The CDR3 loop is CASSASGRAHEQYF. The CDR3 nucleotides read TGTGCCAGCAGCGCTAGCGGGAGGGCCCACGAGCAGTACTTC.

This clone was detected only once. This chain's CDR3 is CASNPLAGDSYEQYF. The CDR3 DNA sequence: TGTGCCAGCAACCCCCTAGCGGGAGATTCCTACGAGCAGTACTTC. The rearrangement links TRBV7-9 to TRBJ2-7, with 10 bases identical to TRBD2. The germline V gene encodes CDR1 SEHNR and CDR2 FQNEAQ (reference sequence). The CDR3 totals 15 residues. V dropped 7 bases and J dropped 1; count of bases not matched to a gene: 7.

The J gene is TRBJ1-1, the V gene TRBV4-3; 9 nucleotides agree with TRBD1. Trimming took 1 base from V and 3 from J; bases not matched to a gene: 9. The germline V gene has CDR1 LGHNA and CDR2 YSLEER. The CDR3 covers 17 residues. CDR3 region: CASSQAKGQGGDTEAFF. In DNA form, the CDR3 reads TGCGCCAGCAGCCAAGCCAAGGGACAGGGAGGTGACACTGAAGCTTTCTTT.

The chain combines TRBV6-5 with TRBJ1-3; D remains unclear. V gave up 0 bases and J gave up 4 bases, with 10 bases separating them. CDR1 and CDR2 from the germline V gene are MNHEY and SVGAGI. The CDR3 is 15 residues long. CDR3 sequence: CASSYSEAHGNTIYF. The CDR3 nucleotides are TGTGCCAGCAGTTACTCAGAGGCGCACGGAAACACCATATATTTT.

A single count supports this clone. The chain links TRBV21-1 to TRBJ2-7; the tabulated D call, TRBD2, remains unverified against the DNA. TRBV21-1 is designated a pseudogene. The CDR3 is 10 residues long. CDR3 bases: TGTGCCAGCGGAGATTACGAGCAGTACTTC. This translates into CASGDYEQYF.

This clone showed up just once. The rearrangement joins TRBV6-1 to TRBJ1-5, with 7 bases identical to TRBD1. The CDR3 runs to 15 residues. Germline CDR1 reads MNHNS; CDR2 reads SASEGT. The ends lost 7 bases at V and 4 bases at J; junction bases unmatched: 10. The CDR3 loop reads CASTPWTGTNQPQHF. DNA of the CDR3: TGTGCCAGCACCCCTTGGACAGGAACTAATCAGCCCCAGCATTTT.

Note on this clone: The sample has other DNA sequences that encode this CDR3 too. The chain is built from TRBV28 and TRBJ1-1; D is undetermined. From germline, CDR1 is MDHEN and CDR2 SYDVKM. V was pared by 8 bases and J by 1 base, with 11 bases between. The length of the CDR3 is 13 residues. The CDR3 loop reads CASRTTGNTEAFF. In DNA, the CDR3 is TGTGCCAGCCGGACGACTGGGAACACTGAAGCTTTCTTT.

This chain connects TRBV2 to TRBJ1-5; 7 nucleotides line up with TRBD1. Germline trimming cut 6 bases from V and 3 bases from J; bases unmatched to any gene: 5. CDR1 and CDR2 (germline): SNHLY, FYNNEI. The CDR3 totals 14 residues. CDR3 residues: CASSLRGTNQPQHF. The CDR3, as DNA: TGTGCCAGCAGCCTCAGGGGGACCAATCAGCCCCAGCATTTT.

The chain is built from TRBV27 and TRBJ1-2, with a weak D call TRBD1 (6 bases). Germline lookup yields CDR1 MNHEY and CDR2 SMNVEV (reference sequence). CDR3 size: 13 residues. V lost 5 bases, J lost 4 bases, and 11 bases lay in between. This CDR3 reads CASSPLGAYGYTF. The DNA of the CDR3 is TGTGCCAGCAGTCCCCTGGGGGCCTATGGCTACACCTTC.

The chain links TRBV21-1 to TRBJ1-3; the table's D call, TRBD1, was not checked against the DNA. TRBV21-1 is a known pseudogene. The CDR3 length is 17 residues. CDR3 amino acids: CASSKKVDRASGNTIYF. The CDR3 DNA sequence: TGTGCCAGCAGCAAAAAGGTGGACAGGGCTTCTGGAAACACCATATATTTT.

The genes are TRBV15 and TRBJ2-1; 7 positions agree with TRBD2. J gave up 9 bases and V 0 bases, and 8 bases lay outside the gene matches. The CDR3 sequence is 15 residues long. Germline V gene lookup returns CDR1 LNHNV and CDR2 YYDKDF (reference sequence). The CDR3 reads CATSRDSAGVGEQFF. CDR3 sequence (DNA): TGTGCCACCAGCAGAGATTCGGCGGGAGTAGGTGAGCAGTTCTTC.

V and J are TRBV5-4 and TRBJ2-7, with 10 bases lining up with TRBD1. Trimming removed 3 bases from V and 2 bases from J; junction bases left unmatched: 11. CDR3 length: 17 residues. Germline V gives CDR1 SGHNT, CDR2 YYREEE (reference sequence). The CDR3 loop is CASSSLIRDRGTYEQYF. For the CDR3, the DNA is TGTGCCAGCAGCTCACTGATTAGGGACAGGGGCACCTACGAGCAGTACTTC.

The V and J genes are TRBV9 and TRBJ1-3, with D possibly TRBD1 on 6 matching bases. The CDR3 spans 22 residues. V gave up 0 bases and J gave up 0 bases, with 28 bases separating them. The germline V gene has CDR1 SGDLS and CDR2 YYNGEE. The CDR3 DNA follows: TGTGCCAGCAGCGTAGCTGGGGGTTGGACAGATCTGACGCAGTACTCTGGAAACACCATATATTTT. It is translated as CASSVAGGWTDLTQYSGNTIYF. Full variable domain (outside the CDR3, taken from reference TRBV9 and TRBJ1-3): DSGVTQTPKHLITATGQRVTLRCSPRSGDLSVYWYQQSLDQGLQFLIQYYNGEERAKGNILERFSAQQFPDLHSELNLSSLELGDSALYFCASSVAGGWTDLTQYSGNTIYFGEGSWLTVV.

The chain couples TRBV27 to TRBJ1-1; 7 bases are a match to TRBD1. Germline V gene sequence: CDR1 MNHEY, CDR2 SMNVEV (reference sequence). CDR3 length: 14 amino acids. With V trimmed by 6 bases and J by 3 bases, 7 bases remained unmatched. CDR3 DNA: TGTGCCAGCAGCCTAGAACAGGGGCACACTGAAGCTTTCTTT. Its protein is CASSLEQGHTEAFF.

The rearrangement joins TRBV6-5 to TRBJ1-1, with unresolved D. Germline V gene lookup returns CDR1 MNHEY and CDR2 SVGAGI. The V end lost 7 bases, the J end lost 1 base, and 10 bases lay between the germline ends. CDR3 length: 13 amino acids. This chain's CDR3 is CASNSLGNTEAFF. CDR3 DNA: TGTGCCAGCAACTCTCTAGGGAACACTGAAGCTTTCTTT.

V and J are TRBV4-3 and TRBJ1-1; D not resolved. This CDR3 is 15 amino acids long. V was shortened by 0 bases and J by 10 bases, with 18 bases between the two germline ends. Germline V gene sequence: CDR1 LGHNA, CDR2 YSLEER. The CDR3 nucleotides read TGCGCCAGCAGCCAAGAACCGGCGCAGCGGTTCGGAGCTTTCTTT. Translating gives CASSQEPAQRFGAFF.

The chain links TRBV5-6 to TRBJ2-1, with no clear D. The CDR3 is 11 residues long. Germline lookup yields CDR1 SGHDT and CDR2 YYEEEE. V lost 3 bases, J lost 8 bases, and 6 bases lay in between. The DNA for the CDR3 is TGTGCCAGCAGCTCGGGCGATGAGCAGTTCTTC. Protein: CASSSGDEQFF.